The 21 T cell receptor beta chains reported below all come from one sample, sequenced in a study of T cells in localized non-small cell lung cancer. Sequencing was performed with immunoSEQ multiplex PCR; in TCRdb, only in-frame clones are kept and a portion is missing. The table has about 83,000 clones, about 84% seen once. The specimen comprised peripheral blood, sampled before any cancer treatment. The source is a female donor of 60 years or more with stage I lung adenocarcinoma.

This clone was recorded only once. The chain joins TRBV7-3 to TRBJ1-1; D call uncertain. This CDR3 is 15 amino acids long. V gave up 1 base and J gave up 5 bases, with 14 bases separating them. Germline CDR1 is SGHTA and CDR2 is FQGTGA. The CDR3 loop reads CASSLSPATVTEAFF. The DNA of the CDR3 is TGTGCCAGCAGCTTAAGTCCAGCTACGGTAACTGAAGCTTTCTTT.

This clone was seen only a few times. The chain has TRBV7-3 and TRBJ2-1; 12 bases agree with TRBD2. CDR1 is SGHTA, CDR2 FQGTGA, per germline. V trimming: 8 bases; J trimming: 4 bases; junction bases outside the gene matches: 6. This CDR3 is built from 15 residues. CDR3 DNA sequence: TGTGCCAGCTCCCTGGGACTAGCGGGTTACAATGAGCAGTTCTTC. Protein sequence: CASSLGLAGYNEQFF. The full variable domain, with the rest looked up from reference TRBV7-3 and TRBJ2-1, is GAGVSQTPSNKVTEKGKYVELRCDPISGHTALYWYRQSLGQGPEFLIYFQGTGAADDSGLPNDRFFAVRPEGSVSTLKIQRTERGDSAVYLCASSLGLAGYNEQFFGPGTRLTVL.

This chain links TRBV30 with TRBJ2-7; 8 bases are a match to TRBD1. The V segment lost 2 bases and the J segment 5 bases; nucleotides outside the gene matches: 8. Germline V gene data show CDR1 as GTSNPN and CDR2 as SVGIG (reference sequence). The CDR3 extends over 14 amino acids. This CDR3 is CAWSHGQGRDEQYF. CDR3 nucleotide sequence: TGTGCCTGGAGTCATGGACAGGGTAGGGACGAGCAGTACTTC.

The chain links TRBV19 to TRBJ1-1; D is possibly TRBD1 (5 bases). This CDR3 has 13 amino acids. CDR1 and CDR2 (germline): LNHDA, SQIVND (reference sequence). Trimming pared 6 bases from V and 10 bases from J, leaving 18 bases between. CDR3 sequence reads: CASRRSREGRAFF. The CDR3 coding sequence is TGTGCCAGTAGACGATCTAGGGAGGGGAGAGCTTTCTTT.

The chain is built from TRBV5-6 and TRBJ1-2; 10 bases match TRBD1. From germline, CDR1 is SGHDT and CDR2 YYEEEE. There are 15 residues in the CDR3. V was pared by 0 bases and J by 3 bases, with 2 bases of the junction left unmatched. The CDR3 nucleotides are TGTGCCAGCAGCTTGGGGGACAGGGGCTACTATGGCTACACCTTC. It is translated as CASSLGDRGYYGYTF.

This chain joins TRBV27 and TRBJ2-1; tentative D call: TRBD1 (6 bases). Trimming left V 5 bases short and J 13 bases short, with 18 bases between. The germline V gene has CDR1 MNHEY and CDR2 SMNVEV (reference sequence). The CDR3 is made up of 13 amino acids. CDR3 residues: CASSIQGRRNQFF. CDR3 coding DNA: TGTGCCAGCAGTATACAGGGACGGAGGAACCAGTTCTTC.

DNA of the CDR3: TGTGCCAGTAGTACGACCCCCCGTCTTGGGGGCTATGGCTACACCTTC. Protein product: CASSTTPRLGGYGYTF. This chain joins TRBV19 and TRBJ1-2; maybe TRBD1 (5 bases). With 4 bases removed from V and 4 bases from J, the gap between germline ends came to 19 bases. From germline, CDR1 is LNHDA and CDR2 SQIVND (reference sequence). This CDR3 is 16 amino acids long.

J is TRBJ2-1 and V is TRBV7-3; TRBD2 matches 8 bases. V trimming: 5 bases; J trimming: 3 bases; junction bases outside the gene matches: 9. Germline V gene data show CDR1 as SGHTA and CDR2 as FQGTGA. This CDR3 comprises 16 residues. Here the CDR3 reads CASSPIPGTSYNEQFF. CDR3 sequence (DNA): TGTGCCAGCAGCCCAATCCCCGGGACTAGCTACAATGAGCAGTTCTTC.

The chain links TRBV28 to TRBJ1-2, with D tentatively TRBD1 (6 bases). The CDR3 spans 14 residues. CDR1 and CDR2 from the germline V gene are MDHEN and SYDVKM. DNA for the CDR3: TGTGCTTTACAGGGTAGAAGAGCTAACTATGGCTACACCTTC. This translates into CALQGRRANYGYTF.

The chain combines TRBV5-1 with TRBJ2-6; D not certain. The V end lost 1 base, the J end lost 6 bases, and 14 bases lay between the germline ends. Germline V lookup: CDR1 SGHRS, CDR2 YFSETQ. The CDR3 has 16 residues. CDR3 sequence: CASSLQGSLLANVLTF. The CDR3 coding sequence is TGCGCCAGCAGCTTGCAAGGGTCCCTACTGGCCAACGTCCTGACTTTC.

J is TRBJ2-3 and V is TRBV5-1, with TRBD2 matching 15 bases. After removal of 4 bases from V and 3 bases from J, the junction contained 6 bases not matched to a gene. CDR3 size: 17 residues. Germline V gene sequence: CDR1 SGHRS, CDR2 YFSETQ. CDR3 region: CASSPGLAGGPTDTQYF. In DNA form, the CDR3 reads TGCGCCAGCAGCCCCGGACTAGCGGGGGGGCCTACAGATACGCAGTATTTT. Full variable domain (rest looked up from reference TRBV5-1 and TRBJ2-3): KAGVTQTPRYLIKTRGQQVTLSCSPISGHRSVSWYQQTPGQGLQFLFEYFSETQRNKGNFPGRFSGRQFSNSRSEMNVSTLELGDSALYLCASSPGLAGGPTDTQYFGPGTRLTVL.

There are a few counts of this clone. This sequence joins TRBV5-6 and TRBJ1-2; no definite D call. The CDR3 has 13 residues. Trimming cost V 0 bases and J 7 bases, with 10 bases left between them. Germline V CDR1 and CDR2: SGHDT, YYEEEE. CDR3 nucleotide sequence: TGTGCCAGCAGCTTGGGCCTCAATTCTGGCTACACCTTC. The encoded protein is CASSLGLNSGYTF.

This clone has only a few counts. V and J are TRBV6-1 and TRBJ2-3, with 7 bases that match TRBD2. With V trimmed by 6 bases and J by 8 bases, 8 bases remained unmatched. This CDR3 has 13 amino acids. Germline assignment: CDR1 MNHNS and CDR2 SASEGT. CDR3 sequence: CASRITWEGTQYF. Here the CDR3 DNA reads TGTGCCAGCAGGATCACATGGGAGGGTACGCAGTATTTT.

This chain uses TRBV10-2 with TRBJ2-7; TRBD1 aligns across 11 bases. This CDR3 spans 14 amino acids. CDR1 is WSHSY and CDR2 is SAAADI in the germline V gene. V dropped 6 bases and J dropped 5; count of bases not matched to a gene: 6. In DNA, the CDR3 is TGCGCCAGCAGACCCCTGGGACAGGGGGACGAGCAGTACTTC. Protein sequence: CASRPLGQGDEQYF.

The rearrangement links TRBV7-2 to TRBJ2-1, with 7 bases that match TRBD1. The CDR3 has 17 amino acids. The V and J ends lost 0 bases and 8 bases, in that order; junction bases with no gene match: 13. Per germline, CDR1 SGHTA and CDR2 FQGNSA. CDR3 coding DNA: TGTGCCAGCAGCTTAGCGCAGGCGGGCCGAGGGACAGATGAGCAGTTCTTC. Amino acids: CASSLAQAGRGTDEQFF.

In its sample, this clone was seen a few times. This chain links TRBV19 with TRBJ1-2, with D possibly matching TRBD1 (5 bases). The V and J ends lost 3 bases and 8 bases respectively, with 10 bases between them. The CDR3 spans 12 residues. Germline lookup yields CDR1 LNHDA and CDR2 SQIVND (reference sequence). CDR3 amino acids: CASSIGGDGYTF. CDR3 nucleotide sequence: TGTGCCAGTAGTATTGGAGGGGACGGCTACACCTTC.

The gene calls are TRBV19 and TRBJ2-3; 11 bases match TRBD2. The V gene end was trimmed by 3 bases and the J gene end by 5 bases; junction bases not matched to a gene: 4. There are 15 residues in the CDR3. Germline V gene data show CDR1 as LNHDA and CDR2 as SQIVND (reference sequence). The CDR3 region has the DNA TGTGCCAGTAGTATTCGGCTAGCGGGAGGAGATACGCAGTATTTT. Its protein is CASSIRLAGGDTQYF.

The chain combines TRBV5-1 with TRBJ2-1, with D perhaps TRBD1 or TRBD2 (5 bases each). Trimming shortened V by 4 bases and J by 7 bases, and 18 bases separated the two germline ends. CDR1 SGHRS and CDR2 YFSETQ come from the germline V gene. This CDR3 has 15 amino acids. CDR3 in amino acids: CASSHSGTPENEQFF. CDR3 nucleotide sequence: TGCGCCAGCAGCCACTCCGGGACCCCCGAAAATGAGCAGTTCTTC.

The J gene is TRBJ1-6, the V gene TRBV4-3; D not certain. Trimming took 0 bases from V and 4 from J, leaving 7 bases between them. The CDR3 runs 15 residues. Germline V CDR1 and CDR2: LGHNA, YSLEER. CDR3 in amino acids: CASSQDTAYNSPLHF. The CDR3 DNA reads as TGCGCCAGCAGCCAAGATACGGCGTATAATTCACCCCTCCACTTT.

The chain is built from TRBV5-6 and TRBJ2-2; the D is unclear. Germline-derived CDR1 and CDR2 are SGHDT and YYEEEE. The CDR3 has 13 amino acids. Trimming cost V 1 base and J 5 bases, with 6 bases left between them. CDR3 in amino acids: CASSLRVTGELFF. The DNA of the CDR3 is TGTGCCAGCAGCTTGAGGGTGACCGGGGAGCTGTTTTTT. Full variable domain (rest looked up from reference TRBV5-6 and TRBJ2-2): DAGVTQSPTHLIKTRGQQVTLRCSPKSGHDTVSWYQQALGQGPQFIFQYYEEEERQRGNFPDRFSGHQFPNYSSELNVNALLLGDSALYLCASSLRVTGELFFGEGSRLTVL.

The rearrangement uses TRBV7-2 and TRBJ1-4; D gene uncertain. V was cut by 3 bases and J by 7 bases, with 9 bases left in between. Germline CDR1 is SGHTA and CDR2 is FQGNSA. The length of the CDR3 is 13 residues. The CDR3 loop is CASSFIGFEKLFF. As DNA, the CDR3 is TGTGCCAGCAGCTTCATAGGGTTTGAAAAACTGTTTTTT.